These 13 T cell receptor beta chains share one sample of origin, sequenced in a study of cytomegalovirus exposure and HLA in healthy donors. The PCR contained 60 Vbeta and 13 Jbeta primers. Generated by immunoSEQ multiplex PCR, the TCRdb table keeps only in-frame clones and is missing some. The data show approximately 280,000 clones, 70% to 90% seen once. Specimen: PBMCs. The receptors were gathered from a woman younger than 30 in good health and CMV-seronegative.

The CDR3 region has the DNA TGTGCCAGCACTCAACAGCAGGGATCAGCCTACGAGCAGTACTTC. This encodes CASTQQQGSAYEQYF. The V gene is TRBV6-6, the J gene TRBJ2-7; D may be TRBD1 (5 bases). Germline lookup yields CDR1 MNHNY and CDR2 SVGAGI (reference sequence). V was cut by 7 bases and J by 2 bases, with 18 bases left in between. The CDR3 length is 15 residues.

The rearrangement links TRBV2 to TRBJ2-2; the D gene is possibly TRBD2 (7 bases). Trimming removed 9 bases from V and 0 bases from J, with 11 bases in between. From germline, CDR1 is SNHLY and CDR2 FYNNEI. The length of the CDR3 is 14 residues. The CDR3 nucleotides read TGTGCCAGGGGGGGGGCTTCGAACACCGGGGAGCTGTTTTTT. Translation gives CARGGASNTGELFF. The full variable domain, in which reference TRBV2 and TRBJ2-2 provide the parts outside the CDR3, is EPEVTQTPSHQVTQMGQEVILRCVPISNHLYFYWYRQILGQKVEFLVSFYNNEISEKSEIFDDQFSVERPDGSNFTLKIRSTKLEDSAMYFCARGGASNTGELFFGEGSRLTVL.

The chain links TRBV7-2 to TRBJ2-2, with 8 bases matching TRBD2. The CDR3 runs 16 residues. The germline gives CDR1 SGHTA, CDR2 FQGNSA. J lost 3 bases, V lost 5 bases, and 8 bases had no gene match. This chain's CDR3 is CASSPSGGAYTGELFF. DNA for the CDR3: TGTGCCAGCAGCCCCTCCGGGGGGGCTTACACCGGGGAGCTGTTTTTT.

The chain joins TRBV12-5 to TRBJ2-3; the D gene is possibly TRBD1 (6 bases). Trimming shortened V by 2 bases and J by 4 bases, and 10 bases separated the two germline ends. CDR3 length: 14 amino acids. CDR1 LGHNT and CDR2 FRNRAP come from the germline V gene. The CDR3 region has the DNA TGTGCTAGTGGTTTGATATGGGGGCCAGATACGCAGTATTTT. As protein: CASGLIWGPDTQYF.

This clone was detected only a few times. This chain joins TRBV2 and TRBJ1-2; D is perhaps TRBD1 (6 bases). V dropped 6 bases and J dropped 4 bases, with 12 bases sitting between them. The germline gives CDR1 SNHLY, CDR2 FYNNEI. The CDR3 spans 13 residues. The CDR3 region is CASRREGVYGYTF. For the CDR3, the DNA is TGTGCCAGCAGAAGAGAGGGGGTCTATGGCTACACCTTC.

The rearrangement joins TRBV7-9 to TRBJ2-7, with D unresolved. Trimming removed 5 bases at V and 5 bases at J, with 16 bases between. The CDR3 has 14 residues. CDR1 is SEHNR and CDR2 is FQNEAQ in the germline V gene (reference sequence). CDR3 sequence reads: CASSTLSESNEQYF. CDR3 DNA sequence: TGTGCCAGCAGCACCCTGAGTGAAAGTAACGAGCAGTACTTC.

V gene TRBV29-1 combines with J gene TRBJ2-7, with 7 bases lining up with TRBD2. Trimming took 7 bases from V and 7 from J; bases not matched to a gene: 16. Germline CDR1 reads SQVTM; CDR2 reads ANQGSEA. The CDR3 has 14 residues. The DNA of the CDR3 is TGCAGCGCCGTGTCATGGGGACTACTAGGGGAGCAGTACTTC. Translating gives CSAVSWGLLGEQYF.

The rearrangement links TRBV10-2 to TRBJ2-3, with 11 positions matching TRBD2. The CDR3 extends over 16 amino acids. Germline V CDR1 and CDR2: WSHSY, SAAADI. V gave up 0 bases and J gave up 7 bases; unmatched junction bases: 6. The CDR3 reads CASSESLAGGQNTQYF. CDR3 DNA sequence: TGCGCCAGCAGTGAGTCATTAGCGGGGGGGCAAAATACGCAGTATTTT.

The J gene is TRBJ1-1, the V gene TRBV25-1, with 8 bases fitting TRBD1. The CDR3 spans 15 residues. Germline CDR1 is MGHDK and CDR2 is SYGVNS. With V trimmed by 3 bases and J by 4 bases, 7 bases remained unmatched. CDR3 coding DNA: TGTGCCAGCAGTGATAGAGGACAGGGAGCCACTGAAGCTTTCTTT. Translating it yields CASSDRGQGATEAFF.

This sequence joins TRBV15 and TRBJ1-4; D not resolved. Trimming removed 0 bases at V and 1 base at J, with 12 bases between. Germline assignment: CDR1 LNHNV and CDR2 YYDKDF (reference sequence). The CDR3 extends over 17 amino acids. This CDR3 reads CATSREPQVQTNEKLFF. The DNA of the CDR3 is TGTGCCACCAGCAGAGAACCCCAGGTCCAAACTAATGAAAAACTGTTTTTT.

This chain links TRBV7-3 with TRBJ1-1; TRBD1 might be the D (6 bases). This CDR3 contains 16 residues. The V gene's germline CDR1 is SGHTA and CDR2 FQGTGA. The germline V and J ends were trimmed by 2 bases and 5 bases, with 18 bases remaining between them. The CDR3 DNA sequence: TGTGCCAGCAGCTTAGGAGCCGGACAGTCAGGGACTGAAGCTTTCTTT. Protein: CASSLGAGQSGTEAFF.

In this sample, this clone turned up once. The CDR3 spells CASSEHAGGAFF. The CDR3, as DNA: TGTGCCAGCAGTGAACATGCGGGGGGAGCTTTCTTT. The genes are TRBV6-1 and TRBJ1-1; D is perhaps TRBD1 (5 bases). This CDR3 is 12 amino acids long. Germline V gene lookup returns CDR1 MNHNS and CDR2 SASEGT. V was trimmed by 2 bases and J by 10 bases, leaving 11 bases between them.

The chain carries TRBV29-1 and TRBJ2-2; TRBD2 aligns across 8 bases. Germline CDR1 reads SQVTM; CDR2 reads ANQGSEA. CDR3 length equals 15 residues. Trimming at V came to 6 bases and at J to 0 bases, leaving 6 bases not matched to a gene. In DNA form, the CDR3 reads TGCAGCGTCAAGGGGCGGGGGGCGAACACCGGGGAGCTGTTTTTT. This encodes CSVKGRGANTGELFF.